This T cell receptor beta chain was found in a study of cytomegalovirus exposure and HLA in healthy donors. PCR amplification relied on 60 Vbeta primers (plus 13 Jbeta primers). Measured with immunoSEQ multiplex PCR; TCRdb has only the in-frame clones, and not every one. The sample records some 130,000 clones, about 83% being singletons. The ends were cut back, 5 bases at V and 4 bases at J, with 11 bases in the middle. Germline V CDR1 and CDR2: SEHNR, FQNEAQ (reference sequence). CDR3 size: 13 residues. Material: PBMCs. This sequence was found in a girl aged 2 to 9 in good health and CMV-seronegative. V usage is TRBV7-9 and J usage is TRBJ1-1, with TRBD1 as a possible D gene (5 bases). CDR3 residues: CASSRAGGTEAFF. In DNA, the CDR3 is TGTGCCAGCAGCAGGGCCGGGGGCACTGAAGCTTTCTTT.